The 30 T cell receptor beta chains below come from one sample, sequenced in a study of a mutant IDH1 vaccine in newly diagnosed glioma. Time point reported: baseline, week 1 (first vaccination visit). The treatment was: pre-vaccination baseline after standard-of-care therapy. Some clones are missing from TCRdb's copy, which holds only in-frame ones; the method was immunoSEQ multiplex PCR. The data hold 35,000 to 40,000 clones, with more than 90% observed a single time. The sample was PBMCs, taken from a glioma patient treated with radiotherapy, temozolomide or both. Every receptor here comes from a young man with glioma.

The chain uses TRBV11-1 and TRBJ2-7; 7 bases match TRBD2. V trimming: 3 bases; J trimming: 4 bases; junction bases outside the gene matches: 9. Germline V gene data show CDR1 as SGHAT and CDR2 as FQDESV (reference sequence). The CDR3 has 15 residues. The CDR3 loop is CASSLGGGRGYEQYF. CDR3 sequence (DNA): TGTGCCAGCAGCTTGGGAGGCGGGAGAGGTTACGAGCAGTACTTC.

The chain couples TRBV4-2 to TRBJ1-5, with 7 bases lining up with TRBD1. Trimming cost V 8 bases and J 2 bases; bases outside gene matches: 9. Looked up from germline, CDR1 is LGHNA and CDR2 is YNFKEQ. The CDR3 totals 15 residues. The CDR3 coding sequence is TGTGCCAGCGGGAGGGAAGGACAGGGCAATCAGCCCCAGCATTTT. Residues: CASGREGQGNQPQHF.

The J gene is TRBJ2-7, the V gene TRBV9, with D perhaps TRBD1 or TRBD2 (5 bases each). Trimming left V 3 bases short and J 3 bases short, with 10 bases between. This CDR3 has 13 residues. Germline CDR1 and CDR2: SGDLS and YYNGEE. CDR3: CASSGSGGYEQYF. DNA of the CDR3: TGTGCCAGCAGCGGATCTGGGGGCTACGAGCAGTACTTC.

V gene TRBV4-3 combines with J gene TRBJ2-1; D is perhaps TRBD1 (5 bases). In germline, CDR1 is LGHNA, CDR2 YSLEER. This CDR3 is 15 amino acids long. V lost 0 bases, J lost 7 bases, and 13 bases lay in between. CDR3 residues: CASSQDAGFRNEQFF. CDR3 sequence (DNA): TGCGCCAGCAGCCAAGACGCAGGGTTTAGGAATGAGCAGTTCTTC.

The chain has TRBV18 and TRBJ2-5; TRBD2 agrees at 9 bases. Germline CDR1 KGHSH, CDR2 LQKENI. Trimming at V came to 0 bases and at J to 5 bases, leaving 4 bases not matched to a gene. This CDR3 contains 15 residues. This CDR3 reads CASSPPSGSGETQYF. The DNA of the CDR3 is TGTGCCAGCTCACCACCTAGCGGGAGTGGGGAGACCCAGTACTTC. Full variable domain (outside the CDR3, taken from reference TRBV18 and TRBJ2-5): NAGVMQNPRHLVRRRGQEARLRCSPMKGHSHVYWYRQLPEEGLKFMVYLQKENIIDESGMPKERFSAEFPKEGPSILRIQQVVRGDSAAYFCASSPPSGSGETQYFGPGTRLLVL.

CDR3 region: CASSLASGYEQYF. Here the CDR3 DNA reads TGTGCCAGCAGCTTGGCTAGCGGCTACGAGCAGTACTTC. The rearrangement uses TRBV5-4 and TRBJ2-7; 7 nucleotides match TRBD2. Germline V gene data show CDR1 as SGHNT and CDR2 as YYREEE (reference sequence). The V segment lost 0 bases and the J segment 3 bases; nucleotides outside the gene matches: 0. The CDR3 length is 13 residues.

The J gene is TRBJ2-5, the V gene TRBV30, with D unclear. V lost 1 base and J 0 bases, leaving 3 bases between the germline ends. Germline assignment: CDR1 GTSNPN and CDR2 SVGIG (reference sequence). This CDR3 is built from 12 residues. The CDR3 region is CAWSGNQETQYF. The CDR3 nucleotides read TGTGCCTGGAGTGGAAACCAAGAGACCCAGTACTTC.

The rearrangement joins TRBV7-9 to TRBJ2-2; D possibly corresponds to TRBD2 (6 bases). The CDR3 spans 15 residues. The V gene's germline CDR1 is SEHNR and CDR2 FQNEAQ (reference sequence). V was clipped by 0 bases and J by 3 bases, with 8 bases between them. In DNA, the CDR3 is TGTGCCAGCAGCTTAGCCCGGGACTACACCGGGGAGCTGTTTTTT. It translates to CASSLARDYTGELFF.

This sequence joins TRBV19 and TRBJ2-1; 7 bases map to TRBD1. CDR1 and CDR2 (germline): LNHDA, SQIVND (reference sequence). The CDR3 runs to 17 residues. J was trimmed by 7 bases and V by 5 bases; bases with no gene match: 17. The CDR3 bases are TGTGCCAGTAGTCCCCAACCCCGGACAGGATGGGGAAATGAGCAGTTCTTC. Translation: CASSPQPRTGWGNEQFF.

The rearrangement uses TRBV11-3 and TRBJ2-3, with D possibly being TRBD1 or TRBD2 (5 bases each). Germline CDR1 reads SGHNT; CDR2 reads YENEEA. This CDR3 contains 16 residues. Trimming left V 4 bases short and J 2 bases short, with 16 bases between. The CDR3 DNA follows: TGTGCCAGCAGCTGGGGGTCTGGCGGAATCACAGATACGCAGTATTTT. Its protein product is CASSWGSGGITDTQYF.

This clone was seen only a few times. The chain links TRBV30 to TRBJ2-2; TRBD2 is a possible D gene (6 bases). The length of the CDR3 is 14 residues. Germline CDR1 is GTSNPN and CDR2 is SVGIG (reference sequence). V lost 3 bases and J 7 bases, leaving 15 bases between the germline ends. The CDR3 DNA reads as TGTGCCTGGAGGTGGAGGGAGGTGGTCGGGGAGCTGTTTTTT. It yields the protein CAWRWREVVGELFF.

This clone was observed a single time. This sequence joins TRBV6-5 and TRBJ2-7; 9 bases align to TRBD1. Looked up from germline, CDR1 is MNHEY and CDR2 is SVGAGI. Trimming took 6 bases from V and 2 from J; bases not matched to a gene: 5. The CDR3 length is 14 residues. CDR3 nucleotide sequence: TGTGCCAGCAGCCAGGGGGACAGGGCCTACGAGCAGTACTTC. Its protein is CASSQGDRAYEQYF.

The V call is TRBV6-5, the J call TRBJ2-5; 7 nucleotides agree with TRBD2. CDR1 is MNHEY, CDR2 SVGAGI, per germline. CDR3 size: 13 residues. The V segment lost 8 bases and the J segment 5 bases; nucleotides outside the gene matches: 8. CDR3 DNA: TGTGCCAGCGGTGGGCGGGGGAAGGAGACCCAGTACTTC. Its translation is CASGGRGKETQYF.

The CDR3 DNA is TGTGCCAGTAGTCCTGGGACAGGAACAACTGAAGCTTTCTTT. Its translation: CASSPGTGTTEAFF. The V call is TRBV19, the J call TRBJ1-1; 8 positions agree with TRBD1. With V trimmed by 5 bases and J by 5 bases, 7 bases remained unmatched. CDR1 is LNHDA and CDR2 is SQIVND in the germline V gene (reference sequence). The CDR3 covers 14 residues. Looking up the rest from reference TRBV19 and TRBJ1-1 gives the full variable domain: DGGITQSPKYLFRKEGQNVTLSCEQNLNHDAMYWYRQDPGQGLRLIYYSQIVNDFQKGDIAEGYSVSREKKESFPLTVTSAQKNPTAFYLCASSPGTGTTEAFFGQGTRLTVV.

V and J are TRBV6-5 and TRBJ2-7; D is unresolved. Trimming stripped 5 bases from V and 2 bases from J, with 13 bases between. The V gene's germline CDR1 is MNHEY and CDR2 SVGAGI. The CDR3 consists of 14 residues. The CDR3 sequence: CASSTRALPYEQYF. CDR3 nucleotides: TGTGCCAGCAGTACCCGGGCCTTACCCTACGAGCAGTACTTC.

The V and J genes are TRBV7-2 and TRBJ1-1; 9 nucleotides agree with TRBD1. Germline CDR1 is SGHTA and CDR2 is FQGNSA. Unmatched junction bases numbered 7, after V lost 8 bases and J lost 6 bases. The CDR3 totals 13 residues. In DNA, the CDR3 is TGTGCCAGCGGGGGACAGGGAGTATCTGAAGCTTTCTTT. Translation gives CASGGQGVSEAFF.

This chain uses TRBV11-3 with TRBJ2-1; the D is unclear. With 0 bases removed from V and 7 bases from J, the gap between germline ends came to 4 bases. The CDR3 contains 12 residues. The V gene's germline CDR1 is SGHNT and CDR2 YENEEA. The chain's CDR3 is CASSLDRNEQFF. CDR3 coding DNA: TGTGCCAGCAGCTTAGATCGGAATGAGCAGTTCTTC.

This rearrangement joins TRBV5-1 to TRBJ2-7; 14 bases map to TRBD2. From germline, CDR1 is SGHRS and CDR2 YFSETQ. This CDR3 is built from 17 residues. Trimming removed 4 bases from V and 4 bases from J; junction bases left unmatched: 10. The CDR3 here is CASSQTSGRALTYEQYF. CDR3 DNA sequence: TGCGCCAGCAGCCAGACTAGCGGGAGGGCCCTCACGTACGAGCAGTACTTC.

This clone has a handful of counts. This sequence joins TRBV7-9 and TRBJ2-2, with 8 bases identical to TRBD1. The CDR3 runs 17 residues. Germline V CDR1 and CDR2: SEHNR, FQNEAQ (reference sequence). V lost 5 bases, J lost 1 base, and 9 bases stayed unmatched. The CDR3 protein is CASSVFGQGRNTGELFF. Written as DNA, the CDR3 is TGTGCCAGCAGCGTGTTCGGACAGGGCCGGAACACCGGGGAGCTGTTTTTT.

The rearrangement uses TRBV29-1 and TRBJ2-2; D gene uncertain. The CDR3 runs 13 residues. The V gene's germline CDR1 is SQVTM and CDR2 ANQGSEA. V lost 7 bases, J lost 1 base, and 10 bases lay in between. The CDR3 nucleotides read TGCAGCGCACCCTCAGGGAACACCGGGGAGCTGTTTTTT. Amino acids: CSAPSGNTGELFF.

This clone was detected only a few times. The genes are TRBV16 and TRBJ1-2, with 9 bases identical to TRBD1. After removal of 1 base from V and 8 bases from J, the junction contained 8 bases not matched to a gene. CDR1 KGHSY and CDR2 FQNENV come from the germline V gene. The CDR3 length is 15 residues. CDR3 coding DNA: TGTGCCAGCAGCCAATTTGGGGGACAGGGCGAAGGCTACACCTTC. Amino acid sequence: CASSQFGGQGEGYTF. Supplemented by reference TRBV16 and TRBJ1-2, the full variable domain reads GEEVAQTPKHLVRGEGQKAKLYCAPIKGHSYVFWYQQVLKNEFKFLISFQNENVFDETGMPKERFSAKCLPNSPCSLEIQATKLEDSAVYFCASSQFGGQGEGYTFGSGTRLTVV.

The chain uses TRBV7-9 and TRBJ1-1, with 10 bases matching TRBD1. The length of the CDR3 is 17 residues. The germline V gene encodes CDR1 SEHNR and CDR2 FQNEAQ (reference sequence). The J segment lost 2 bases and the V segment lost 5 bases, leaving 11 bases of the junction unmatched. In DNA, the CDR3 is TGTGCCAGCAGCCCCAAGTGGGGACAGGGGAGAAACACTGAAGCTTTCTTT. Translating gives CASSPKWGQGRNTEAFF.

This chain uses TRBV27 with TRBJ1-5; 10 bases agree with TRBD1. The CDR3 is 15 residues long. Losses at the gene ends were 6 bases for V and 2 bases for J; bases not matched to a gene: 4. CDR1 MNHEY and CDR2 SMNVEV come from the germline V gene (reference sequence). The CDR3 loop is CASRAGTGGNQPQHF. CDR3 nucleotides: TGTGCCAGCAGAGCCGGGACAGGGGGCAATCAGCCCCAGCATTTT.

The chain recombines TRBV7-8 with TRBJ1-1, with a tentative D call TRBD1 (6 bases). Germline CDR1 reads SGHVS; CDR2 reads FQNEAQ. The germline V and J ends were trimmed by 5 bases and 7 bases, with 14 bases remaining between them. This CDR3 is built from 13 residues. The CDR3 reads CASSRGRGFEAFF. In DNA form, the CDR3 reads TGTGCCAGCAGCCGCGGGAGGGGGTTTGAAGCTTTCTTT. Complete variable domain (other parts from reference TRBV7-8 and TRBJ1-1): GAGVSQSPRYKVAKRGQDVALRCDPISGHVSLFWYQQALGQGPEFLTYFQNEAQLDKSGLPSDRFFAERPEGSVSTLKIQRTQQEDSAVYLCASSRGRGFEAFFGQGTRLTVV.

This chain connects TRBV5-1 to TRBJ2-3; D not resolved. The length of the CDR3 is 14 residues. CDR1 is SGHRS and CDR2 is YFSETQ in the germline V gene. Trimming removed 0 bases from V and 4 bases from J, with 9 bases in between. DNA of the CDR3: TGCGCCAGCAGCTTGGGGACGCGCTCAGATACGCAGTATTTT. Its translation: CASSLGTRSDTQYF.

This clone appeared once. The genes are TRBV7-9 and TRBJ2-1, with TRBD2 matching 9 bases. The CDR3 extends over 15 amino acids. The V segment lost 5 bases and the J segment 4 bases; nucleotides outside the gene matches: 6. Per germline, CDR1 SEHNR and CDR2 FQNEAQ (reference sequence). DNA for the CDR3: TGTGCCAGCAGCCCCCTCAGCGGGAGGTACAATGAGCAGTTCTTC. Protein product: CASSPLSGRYNEQFF.

This chain links TRBV6-5 with TRBJ2-3; TRBD2 agrees at 8 bases. The CDR3 runs to 15 residues. The germline V gene encodes CDR1 MNHEY and CDR2 SVGAGI. J lost 5 bases, V lost 5 bases, and 9 bases had no gene match. The CDR3 DNA reads as TGTGCCAGCAGTCCCCAAGCGGGAGTAGGAGATACGCAGTATTTT. Encoded protein: CASSPQAGVGDTQYF.

This rearrangement joins TRBV19 to TRBJ1-2; D is unresolved. Between the trimmed V and J ends, which lost 3 bases and 8 bases, there was a span of 10 bases. Per germline, CDR1 LNHDA and CDR2 SQIVND (reference sequence). The length of the CDR3 is 12 residues. The CDR3 sequence is CASSILGKGYTF. In DNA, the CDR3 is TGTGCCAGTAGTATCTTGGGGAAGGGCTACACCTTC.

Notes on this clone: The junction departs from germline at one end; a sequencing error may be responsible. The chain has TRBV4-2 and TRBJ1-1, with no clear D. This CDR3 has 15 amino acids. Per germline, CDR1 LGHNA and CDR2 YNFKEQ. CDR3 coding DNA: TGTGCCAGCAGCCAAGTGCAAGATCAGTTGACTGGAGCTTTCTTT. Translated, it gives CASSQVQDQLTGAFF.

The chain is built from TRBV12-5 and TRBJ1-2; TRBD1 aligns across 12 bases. V was clipped by 2 bases and J by 5 bases; unmatched bases: 9. Germline V gives CDR1 LGHNT, CDR2 FRNRAP. The CDR3 length is 17 residues. CDR3 bases: TGTGCTAGTGGTTTGTTGGGACAGGGGGCTCAAGAATATGGCTACACCTTC. This sequence encodes CASGLLGQGAQEYGYTF.